In its sample, the clone carrying this TCR beta chain is medium-sized (0.01 to 0.1%). The data were obtained in a study of blood T cell repertoires in COVID-19. V was trimmed by 1 base and J by 7 bases, leaving 11 bases between them. Germline V gene lookup returns CDR1 LGHDT and CDR2 YNNKEL (reference sequence). The length of the CDR3 is 14 residues. The table came from immunoSEQ multiplex PCR; TCRdb's copy has only in-frame clones and leaves some out. The sample holds about 260,000 clones, roughly 80% seen once. The chain recombines TRBV3-1 (or the pseudogene TRBV3-2) with TRBJ2-1; perhaps TRBD1 as D (6 bases). The source material was PBMCs or T cells enriched from blood (not recorded which). The clonotype was recovered from a man aged 25-40 years with acute COVID-19. This CDR3 reads CASSQVSRGNEQFF. The CDR3 nucleotides read TGTGCCAGCAGCCAAGTGAGTAGGGGGAATGAGCAGTTCTTC.